Below, 7 T cell receptor beta chains from the same sample are listed, as sequenced in a study of T cells in Graves' hyperthyroidism and ophthalmopathy. RNA transcripts gave rise to amplified TCR beta CDR3 regions. TCR CDR3 regions were first amplified by RT-PCR with HTBI primers. TCRdb independently ran MiXCR on the multiplex PCR reads; one entry per CDR3 protein. Of around 370,000 distinct CDR3 sequences in the sample, 18% were seen once. Sequenced sample: blood. The receptor source for this set is a man aged 18-30 years with Graves' ophthalmopathy.

Ten or more counts support this clonotype. This chain connects TRBV10-3 to TRBJ1-2, with 7 bases lining up with TRBD1. The J segment lost 4 bases and the V segment lost 6 bases, leaving 8 bases of the junction unmatched. This CDR3 is built from 14 residues. Germline CDR1 is ENHRY and CDR2 is SYGVKD. In DNA, the CDR3 is TGTGCCATCAGGGATGACAGGGACACCTATGGCTACACCTTC. Translating gives CAIRDDRDTYGYTF.

This clonotype was counted at least ten times. The chain carries TRBV20-1 and TRBJ2-3; 12 positions match TRBD2. Looked up from germline, CDR1 is DFQATT and CDR2 is SNEGSKA (reference sequence). The CDR3 totals 15 residues. Germline trimming cut 1 base from V and 9 bases from J; bases unmatched to any gene: 8. The CDR3 DNA reads as TGCAGTGCTAGAGGAGCTAGCGGGGGGGTTGAGACGCAGTATTTT. Translating gives CSARGASGGVETQYF.

V and J are TRBV10-3 and TRBJ1-5; D might be TRBD1 (5 bases). The germline gives CDR1 ENHRY, CDR2 SYGVKD. The CDR3 sequence is 14 residues long. The V end lost 9 bases, the J end lost 4 bases, and 16 bases lay between the germline ends. CDR3 in DNA: TGTGCCATAGGGGAGGACACAACAAATCAGCCCCAGCATTTT. Protein sequence: CAIGEDTTNQPQHF.

This clonotype was recorded at least ten times. The chain links TRBV13 to TRBJ2-7, with 8 nucleotides matching TRBD1. V shed 5 bases and J 6 bases; nucleotides not matched to a gene: 3. Germline CDR1 reads PRHDT; CDR2 reads FYEKMQ (reference sequence). The CDR3 has 12 amino acids. The CDR3 region is CASSPRGREQYF. The DNA of the CDR3 is TGTGCCAGCAGCCCCAGGGGGCGCGAGCAGTACTTC.

This clonotype was observed a few times. V gene TRBV4-1 combines with J gene TRBJ1-1, with D maybe TRBD1 (6 bases). V lost 4 bases, J lost 0 bases, and 15 bases lay in between. This CDR3 contains 16 residues. Germline V lookup: CDR1 MGHRA, CDR2 YSYEKL. The CDR3 sequence is CASSPGGASLNTEAFF. As DNA, the CDR3 is TGCGCCAGCAGCCCGGGGGGCGCATCCTTGAACACTGAAGCTTTCTTT.

The chain carries TRBV10-3 and TRBJ1-3; the match to TRBD1 covers 9 bases. From germline, CDR1 is ENHRY and CDR2 SYGVKD. The CDR3 sequence is 16 residues long. The V and J ends lost 0 bases and 6 bases, in that order; junction bases with no gene match: 6. The CDR3 region has the DNA TGTGCCATCAGTGAGTCGATGGGACAGGGTGCAAACACCATATATTTT. The encoded protein is CAISESMGQGANTIYF.

A note on this clonotype: No conserved phenylalanine or tryptophan ends this CDR3, so it is likely a read error. The chain joins TRBV28 to TRBJ1-5; D may be TRBD1 (5 bases). This CDR3 comprises 15 residues. V was shortened by 3 bases and J by 11 bases, with 20 bases between the two germline ends. The germline V gene has CDR1 MDHEN and CDR2 SYDVKM. CDR3 sequence reads: CASSFPGSLVGAQHL. As DNA, the CDR3 is TGTGCCAGCAGTTTCCCAGGGAGCCTAGTAGGGGCCCAGCATCTT.